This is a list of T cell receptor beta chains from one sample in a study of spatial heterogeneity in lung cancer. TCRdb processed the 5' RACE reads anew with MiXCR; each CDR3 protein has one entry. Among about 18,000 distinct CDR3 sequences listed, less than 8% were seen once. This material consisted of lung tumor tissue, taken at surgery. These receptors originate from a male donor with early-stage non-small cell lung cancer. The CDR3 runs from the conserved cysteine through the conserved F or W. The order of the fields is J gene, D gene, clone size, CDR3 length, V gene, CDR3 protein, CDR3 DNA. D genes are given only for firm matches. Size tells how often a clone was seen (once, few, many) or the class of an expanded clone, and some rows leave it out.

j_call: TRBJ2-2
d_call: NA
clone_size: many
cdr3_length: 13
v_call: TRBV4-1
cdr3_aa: CASSQARTGELFF
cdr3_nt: TGCGCCAGCAGCCAGGCCCGGACCGGGGAGCTGTTTTTT

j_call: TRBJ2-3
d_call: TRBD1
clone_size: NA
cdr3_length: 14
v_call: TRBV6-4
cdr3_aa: CASSDGQGGDTQYF
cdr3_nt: TGTGCCAGCAGTGACGGACAGGGGGGAGATACGCAGTATTTT

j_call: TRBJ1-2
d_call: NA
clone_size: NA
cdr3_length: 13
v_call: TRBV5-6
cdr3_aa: CASSLRNGESDTF
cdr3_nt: TGTGCCAGCAGCTTAAGGAACGGCGAAAGCGACACCTTC

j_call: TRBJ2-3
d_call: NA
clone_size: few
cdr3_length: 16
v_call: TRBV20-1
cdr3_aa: CSARVGGIKRTDTQYF
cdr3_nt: TGCAGTGCTAGAGTGGGCGGCATAAAACGCACAGATACGCAGTATTTT

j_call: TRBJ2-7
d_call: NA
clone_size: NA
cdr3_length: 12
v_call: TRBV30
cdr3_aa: CAWTNREPEQYF
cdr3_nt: TGTGCCTGGACGAACAGGGAACCTGAGCAGTACTTC

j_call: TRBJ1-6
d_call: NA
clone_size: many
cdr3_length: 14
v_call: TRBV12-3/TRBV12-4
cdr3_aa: CASSFQRTNSPLHF
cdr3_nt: TGTGCCAGCAGTTTTCAGAGAACCAATTCACCCCTCCACTTT

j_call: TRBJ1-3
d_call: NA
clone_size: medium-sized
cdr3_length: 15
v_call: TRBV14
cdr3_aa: CASSRWQLSGNTIYF
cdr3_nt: TGTGCCAGCAGCCGATGGCAGCTCTCTGGAAACACCATATATTTT

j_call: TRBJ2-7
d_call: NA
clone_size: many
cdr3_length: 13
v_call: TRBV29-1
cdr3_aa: CSVIPLSTYEQYF
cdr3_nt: TGCAGCGTGATACCCCTGAGCACCTACGAGCAGTACTTC

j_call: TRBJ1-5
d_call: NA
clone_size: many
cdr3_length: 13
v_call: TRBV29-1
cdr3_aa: CSVLTGSDQPQHF
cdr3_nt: TGCAGCGTTCTAACAGGGAGTGATCAGCCCCAGCATTTT

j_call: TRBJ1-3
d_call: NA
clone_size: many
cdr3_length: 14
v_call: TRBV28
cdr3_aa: CASSPLSSGNTIYF
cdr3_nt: TGTGCCAGCAGTCCCCTGAGCTCTGGAAACACCATATATTTT

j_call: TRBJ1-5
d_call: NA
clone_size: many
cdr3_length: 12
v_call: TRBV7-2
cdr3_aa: CASRGSNQPQHF
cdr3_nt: TGTGCCAGCAGGGGTAGCAATCAGCCCCAGCATTTT

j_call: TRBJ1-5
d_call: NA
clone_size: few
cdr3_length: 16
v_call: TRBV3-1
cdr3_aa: CASSRGPGGVSQPQHF
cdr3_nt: TGTGCCAGCAGCCGCGGGCCCGGGGGGGTATCTCAGCCCCAGCATTTT

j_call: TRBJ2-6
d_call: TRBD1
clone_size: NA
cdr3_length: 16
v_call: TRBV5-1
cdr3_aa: CASSSGQTSGANVLTF
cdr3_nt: TGCGCCAGCAGCTCGGGACAGACCTCTGGGGCCAACGTCCTGACTTTC

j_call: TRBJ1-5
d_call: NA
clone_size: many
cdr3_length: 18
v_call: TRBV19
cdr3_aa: CASSIDGQGIPWSQPQHF
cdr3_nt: TGTGCCAGTAGTATAGATGGCCAGGGAATCCCTTGGAGTCAGCCCCAGCATTTT

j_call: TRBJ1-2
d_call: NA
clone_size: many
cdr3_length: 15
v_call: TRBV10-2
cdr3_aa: CASSESVTSNYGYTF
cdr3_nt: TGCGCCAGCAGTGAGTCCGTGACATCTAACTATGGCTACACCTTC

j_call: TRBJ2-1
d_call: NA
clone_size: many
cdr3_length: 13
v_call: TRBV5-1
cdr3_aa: CASSLVVSNEQFF
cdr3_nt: TGCGCCAGCAGCTTGGTAGTGAGCAATGAGCAGTTCTTC

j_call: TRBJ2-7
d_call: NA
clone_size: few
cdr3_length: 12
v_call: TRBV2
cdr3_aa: CASSEAALYGYF
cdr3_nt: TGTGCCAGCAGTGAAGCCGCGCTATACGGGTACTTC

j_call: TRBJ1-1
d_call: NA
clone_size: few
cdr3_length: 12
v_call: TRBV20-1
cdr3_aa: CSARSGYTEAFF
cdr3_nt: TGCAGTGCTAGGTCTGGGTACACTGAAGCTTTCTTT

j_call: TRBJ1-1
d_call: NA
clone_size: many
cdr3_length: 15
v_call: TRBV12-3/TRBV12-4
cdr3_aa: CASSSPRGPGTEAFF
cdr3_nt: TGTGCCAGCAGTTCCCCTCGGGGGCCGGGGACTGAAGCTTTCTTT

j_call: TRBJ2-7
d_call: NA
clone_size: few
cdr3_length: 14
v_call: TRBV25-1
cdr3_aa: CASSEPQTSYEQYF
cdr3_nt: TGTGCCAGCAGTGAACCACAGACCTCCTACGAGCAGTACTTC

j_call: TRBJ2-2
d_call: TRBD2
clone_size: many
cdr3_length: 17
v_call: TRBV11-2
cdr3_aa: CASNPGTSGSNTGELFF
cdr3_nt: TGTGCCAGCAACCCCGGGACTAGCGGATCGAACACCGGGGAGCTGTTTTTT